This TCR beta chain was captured by sequencing in a study of regulatory T cells in long-lasting Graves disease. This clonotype was detected many times. The time point was: persistent/refractory GD, antithyroid drugs over 5 years with positive TRAb. PBMC RNA was the source of the TCR library. To make TCR beta libraries, researchers used iRepertoire HTBI primers and Arm-PCR of CDR3 regions. TCRdb itself ran the multiplex PCR reads through MiXCR, one entry per CDR3 protein. The data contain over 350,000 distinct CDR3 sequences, more than 20% of them singletons. The clonotype comes from a female donor with Graves disease. The input for sequencing was peripheral blood mononuclear cells (PBMCs), taken when the disease was refractory, from a patient treated with antithyroid drugs.

This chain's CDR3 is CASGGNYGYTF. The CDR3 coding sequence is TGTGCCTCAGGGGGAAACTATGGCTACACCTTC. The chain couples TRBV30 to TRBJ1-2; TRBD1 agrees at 7 bases. Germline CDR1 and CDR2: GTSNPN and SVGIG (reference sequence). V trimming: 7 bases; J trimming: 2 bases; junction bases outside the gene matches: 1. The CDR3 loop spans 11 amino acids.